Below, 25 T cell receptor beta chains from the same sample are listed, as sequenced in a study of T cell responses to AZD1222 COVID-19 vaccine. Profiled with immunoSEQ multiplex PCR; TCRdb holds only in-frame clones, not every one. The data contain fewer than 85,000 clones, roughly 85% of them singletons. Sequencing used peripheral blood, obtained 28 days after the second AZD1222 dose. The receptors shown here come from an adult who received the AZD1222 COVID-19 vaccine.

This clone was seen a single time. The chain joins TRBV4-1 to TRBJ2-7; 9 bases line up with TRBD2. Unmatched junction bases numbered 4, after V lost 0 bases and J lost 4 bases. The germline CDR1 and CDR2 sequences are MGHRA and YSYEKL. The CDR3 contains 15 residues. This CDR3 is CASSQELAGGYEQYF. CDR3 coding DNA: TGCGCCAGCAGCCAAGAACTAGCGGGCGGATACGAGCAGTACTTC.

This clone was found many times. The rearrangement joins TRBV19 to TRBJ2-1; 7 nucleotides match TRBD2. The germline CDR1 and CDR2 sequences are LNHDA and SQIVND (reference sequence). Trimming at V came to 1 base and at J to 1 base, leaving 4 bases not matched to a gene. The CDR3 is 16 amino acids. CDR3 DNA: TGTGCCAGTAGTATAGGGGGGAGGGCGTCCTACAATGAGCAGTTCTTC. Translation: CASSIGGRASYNEQFF.

The chain has TRBV6-5 and TRBJ2-3, with D tentatively TRBD1 (5 bases). The CDR3 sequence is 14 residues long. CDR1 is MNHEY and CDR2 is SVGAGI in the germline V gene. V dropped 2 bases and J dropped 1 base, with 7 bases sitting between them. DNA for the CDR3: TGTGCCAGCAGTTACAACAGGCGCACAGATACGCAGTATTTT. It is translated as CASSYNRRTDTQYF.

The V and J genes are TRBV6-5 and TRBJ2-5; D may be TRBD1 (6 bases). Trimming removed 6 bases at V and 2 bases at J, with 13 bases between. CDR1 and CDR2 from the germline V gene are MNHEY and SVGAGI. The length of the CDR3 is 14 residues. The DNA of the CDR3 is TGTGCCAGCAGCGACTCCGGGACACAAGAGACCCAGTACTTC. It is translated as CASSDSGTQETQYF.

This clone showed up just once. V and J are TRBV5-1 and TRBJ1-1; 8 bases align to TRBD1. The J segment lost 6 bases and the V segment lost 0 bases, leaving 10 bases of the junction unmatched. CDR3 length: 16 amino acids. Germline CDR1 reads SGHRS; CDR2 reads YFSETQ. CDR3 loop: CASSLGPGQGSSEAFF. The DNA of the CDR3 is TGCGCCAGCAGCTTGGGCCCCGGACAGGGCTCCTCTGAAGCTTTCTTT. The full variable domain, in which reference TRBV5-1 and TRBJ1-1 provide the parts outside the CDR3, is KAGVTQTPRYLIKTRGQQVTLSCSPISGHRSVSWYQQTPGQGLQFLFEYFSETQRNKGNFPGRFSGRQFSNSRSEMNVSTLELGDSALYLCASSLGPGQGSSEAFFGQGTRLTVV.

The chain employs TRBV3-1 (or the pseudogene TRBV3-2) and TRBJ1-5; D is undetermined. With 1 base removed from V and 5 bases from J, the gap between germline ends came to 12 bases. The CDR3 totals 15 residues. In germline, CDR1 is LGHDT, CDR2 YNNKEL (reference sequence). The chain's CDR3 is CASSQGGLGDQPQHF. Written as DNA, the CDR3 is TGTGCCAGCAGCCAAGGAGGGCTTGGTGATCAGCCCCAGCATTTT.

The chain uses TRBV24-1 and TRBJ2-1, with 9 bases identical to TRBD1. V lost 4 bases and J lost 0; bases outside the gene matches: 9. Looked up from germline, CDR1 is KGHDR and CDR2 is SFDVKD. This CDR3 is built from 18 residues. The CDR3: CATSESPGQGYSYNEQFF. The CDR3 nucleotides read TGTGCCACCAGTGAGTCGCCGGGACAGGGATACTCCTACAATGAGCAGTTCTTC.

This clone appeared a single time. J is TRBJ2-6 and V is TRBV6-4; D remains unclear. The length of the CDR3 is 14 residues. V was trimmed by 3 bases and J by 2 bases, leaving 5 bases between them. Germline-derived CDR1 and CDR2 are MRHNA and SNTAGT. CDR3 nucleotides: TGTGCCAGCAGTGAGGACGCTGGGGCCAACGTCCTGACTTTC. This codes for CASSEDAGANVLTF.

This clone was observed once. The chain carries TRBV12-3 or TRBV12-4 and TRBJ1-6; D not certain. CDR3 length equals 13 residues. Trimming cost V 4 bases and J 7 bases, with 8 bases left between them. The CDR3 loop reads CASSSQRNSPLHF. DNA for the CDR3: TGTGCCAGCAGTTCACAGAGAAATTCACCCCTCCACTTT.

This clone is a singleton in its sample. The gene calls are TRBV6-1 and TRBJ2-6; a weak D match, TRBD1 (6 bases). Germline CDR1 is MNHNS and CDR2 is SASEGT. The CDR3 totals 19 residues. The V gene lost 0 bases and the J gene lost 0 bases, with 15 bases spanning the gap. CDR3 protein: CASSEARGTSNSGANVLTF. The DNA for the CDR3 is TGTGCCAGCAGTGAAGCAAGGGGGACCTCGAACTCTGGGGCCAACGTCCTGACTTTC.

The rearrangement links TRBV3-1 (or the pseudogene TRBV3-2) to TRBJ2-3, with a possible D match to TRBD1 (7 bases). Trimming shortened V by 4 bases and J by 2 bases, and 13 bases separated the two germline ends. The CDR3 is 15 amino acids. Germline loops: CDR1 LGHDT, CDR2 YNNKEL (reference sequence). The CDR3 is CASSPGGSFTDTQYF. In DNA form, the CDR3 reads TGTGCCAGCAGCCCAGGGGGGAGCTTCACAGATACGCAGTATTTT.

The chain joins TRBV30 to TRBJ2-1, with TRBD2 identical over 8 bases. V gave up 0 bases and J gave up 9 bases; unmatched junction bases: 10. The CDR3 consists of 15 residues. Germline values: CDR1 GTSNPN, CDR2 SVGIG (reference sequence). CDR3 bases: TGTGCCTGGAGTGTTGGCGGGAGGTGGGATATTGAGCAGTTCTTC. Its translation is CAWSVGGRWDIEQFF.

The genes are TRBV28 and TRBJ2-7; D ambiguous. Trimming cost V 4 bases and J 3 bases, with 7 bases left between them. This CDR3 has 12 residues. CDR1 and CDR2 (germline): MDHEN, SYDVKM. The CDR3 region has the DNA TGTGCCAGCAGTTCCCCAAACTACGAGCAGTACTTC. Translated, it gives CASSSPNYEQYF.

J is TRBJ2-2 and V is TRBV5-4, with unresolved D. The CDR3 has 13 amino acids. From germline, CDR1 is SGHNT and CDR2 YYREEE (reference sequence). V shed 3 bases and J shed 2 bases, with 5 bases lying between them. CDR3 residues: CASSSSNTGELFF. The CDR3 nucleotides read TGTGCCAGCAGCTCCAGCAACACCGGGGAGCTGTTTTTT.

This chain uses TRBV21-1 with TRBJ2-4; the D call of TRBD1 is as the table states it, not checked on the DNA. TRBV21-1 is labeled a pseudogene. This CDR3 contains 15 residues. This CDR3 is CASSLSTGAKNIQYF. CDR3 DNA: TGTGCCAGCAGCCTCTCGACAGGAGCCAAAAACATTCAGTACTTC.

The chain is built from TRBV9 and TRBJ2-1; D might be TRBD2 (5 bases). This CDR3 contains 18 residues. V was trimmed by 1 base and J by 8 bases, leaving 25 bases between them. Looked up from germline, CDR1 is SGDLS and CDR2 is YYNGEE. CDR3 in DNA: TGTGCCAGCAGCGTATCCACTAGGACTTCCCCCGGAGTGGATGAGCAGTTCTTC. Amino acid sequence: CASSVSTRTSPGVDEQFF. Full variable domain (outside the CDR3, taken from reference TRBV9 and TRBJ2-1): DSGVTQTPKHLITATGQRVTLRCSPRSGDLSVYWYQQSLDQGLQFLIQYYNGEERAKGNILERFSAQQFPDLHSELNLSSLELGDSALYFCASSVSTRTSPGVDEQFFGPGTRLTVL.

This clone was seen a single time. The rearrangement links TRBV7-9 to TRBJ1-5; the D gene is possibly TRBD1 (5 bases). This CDR3 region has 13 residues. Trimming stripped 4 bases from V and 7 bases from J, with 11 bases between. Per the germline V gene, CDR1 is SEHNR and CDR2 is FQNEAQ (reference sequence). The DNA for the CDR3 is TGTGCCAGCAGCTCCTGGGGACCCCAGCCCCAGCATTTT. This gives the protein CASSSWGPQPQHF.

The chain couples TRBV6-1 to TRBJ1-1; D is ambiguous. The germline V gene has CDR1 MNHNS and CDR2 SASEGT. The CDR3 covers 13 residues. V lost 1 base, J lost 8 bases, and 11 bases lay in between. CDR3 in DNA: TGTGCCAGCAGTGAAGGATATGGCACCGAAGCTTTCTTT. Protein sequence: CASSEGYGTEAFF.

The V and J genes are TRBV28 and TRBJ1-6; no reliable D call. The ends were cut back, 2 bases at V and 3 bases at J, with 11 bases in the middle. The CDR3 is 16 amino acids. Germline V gives CDR1 MDHEN, CDR2 SYDVKM. The CDR3 region has the DNA TGTGCCAGCAGTTTACCGCCGGCCAGCTATAATTCACCCCTCCACTTT. Translating gives CASSLPPASYNSPLHF.

The chain uses TRBV4-1 and TRBJ1-2; 8 nucleotides align to TRBD1. Germline trimming cut 3 bases from V and 4 bases from J; bases unmatched to any gene: 7. CDR3 length equals 15 residues. Germline-derived CDR1 and CDR2 are MGHRA and YSYEKL. Here the CDR3 reads CASSQRTGNPYGYTF. CDR3 nucleotide sequence: TGCGCCAGCAGCCAGCGGACAGGGAACCCCTATGGCTACACCTTC.

The chain couples TRBV28 to TRBJ2-3; D gene ambiguous. Germline values: CDR1 MDHEN, CDR2 SYDVKM. The V gene lost 10 bases and the J gene lost 6 bases, with 11 bases spanning the gap. There are 11 residues in the CDR3. This chain's CDR3 is CAINGPDTQYF. The CDR3 DNA sequence: TGTGCCATCAATGGGCCGGATACGCAGTATTTT. The full variable domain, its missing parts supplied by reference TRBV28 and TRBJ2-3, is DVKVTQSSRYLVKRTGEKVFLECVQDMDHENMFWYRQDPGLGLRLIYFSYDVKMKEKGDIPEGYSVSREKKERFSLILESASTNQTSMYLCAINGPDTQYFGPGTRLTVL.

This rearrangement joins TRBV7-9 to TRBJ1-3; D is uncertain. The V gene lost 2 bases and the J gene lost 0 bases, with 8 bases spanning the gap. This CDR3 has 15 amino acids. Germline assignment: CDR1 SEHNR and CDR2 FQNEAQ (reference sequence). CDR3 loop: CASSLFRSSGNTIYF. The CDR3 DNA follows: TGTGCCAGCAGCTTATTCCGGAGCTCTGGAAACACCATATATTTT.

This clone has a handful of counts. CDR3 DNA: TGTGCCATCAGTGAAAAGGGGGCGCGGGGCACTGAAGCTTTCTTT. It yields the protein CAISEKGARGTEAFF. The rearrangement uses TRBV10-3 and TRBJ1-1; 7 bases line up with TRBD1. The CDR3 totals 15 residues. The germline gives CDR1 ENHRY, CDR2 SYGVKD. Trimming took 3 bases from V and 4 from J; bases not matched to a gene: 8.

This chain connects TRBV12-3 or TRBV12-4 to TRBJ2-2, with D possibly called TRBD1 or TRBD2 (5 bases each). This CDR3 has 13 amino acids. Trimming took 10 bases from V and 6 from J, leaving 15 bases between them. The CDR3 region is CATQIGAAGELFF. In nucleotides, the CDR3 is TGTGCCACCCAGATCGGGGCCGCCGGGGAGCTGTTTTTT.

The rearrangement links TRBV19 to TRBJ2-1; the match to TRBD1 covers 9 bases. Germline-derived CDR1 and CDR2 are LNHDA and SQIVND (reference sequence). The ends lost 5 bases at V and 6 bases at J; junction bases unmatched: 8. The CDR3 runs 15 residues. The CDR3 protein is CASSLVDRGSNEQFF. The DNA for the CDR3 is TGTGCCAGTAGTCTTGTGGACAGGGGAAGCAATGAGCAGTTCTTC. Drawing the rest from reference TRBV19 and TRBJ2-1, the complete variable domain is DGGITQSPKYLFRKEGQNVTLSCEQNLNHDAMYWYRQDPGQGLRLIYYSQIVNDFQKGDIAEGYSVSREKKESFPLTVTSAQKNPTAFYLCASSLVDRGSNEQFFGPGTRLTVL.